The 10 T cell receptor beta chains below were found in one sample sequenced in a study of blood T cell repertoires in COVID-19. The method was immunoSEQ multiplex PCR; TCRdb's version includes in-frame clones alone and lacks a portion of them. Among roughly 65,000 clones listed, more than 70% were seen once. The specimen was peripheral blood. The receptors were gathered from a woman of 80 years or more with active or convalescent COVID-19.

The chain carries TRBV6-5 and TRBJ1-6; the match to TRBD1 covers 8 bases. CDR3 length: 15 amino acids. Per the germline V gene, CDR1 is MNHEY and CDR2 is SVGAGI. Trimming at V came to 2 bases and at J to 9 bases, leaving 6 bases not matched to a gene. CDR3 coding DNA: TGTGCCAGCAGTTACCGCCCAGGGGGCGGTTCACCCCTCCACTTT. Translated, it gives CASSYRPGGGSPLHF.

The chain links TRBV9 to TRBJ1-2; maybe TRBD1 (6 bases). Germline-derived CDR1 and CDR2 are SGDLS and YYNGEE. Trimming shortened V by 0 bases and J by 2 bases, and 8 bases separated the two germline ends. The CDR3 is made up of 14 amino acids. CDR3 DNA sequence: TGTGCCAGCAGCGTAGGGGACACGAACTATGGCTACACCTTC. Its translation: CASSVGDTNYGYTF. Using reference TRBV9 and TRBJ1-2 for the parts outside the CDR3, the full variable domain is DSGVTQTPKHLITATGQRVTLRCSPRSGDLSVYWYQQSLDQGLQFLIQYYNGEERAKGNILERFSAQQFPDLHSELNLSSLELGDSALYFCASSVGDTNYGYTFGSGTRLTVV.

V and J are TRBV10-2 and TRBJ2-3; D not resolved. V lost 6 bases to trimming and J lost 0 bases, with 7 bases between them. CDR3 size: 13 residues. CDR1 WSHSY and CDR2 SAAADI come from the germline V gene. The CDR3 sequence: CASRETSTDTQYF. DNA of the CDR3: TGCGCCAGCAGGGAGACTAGCACAGATACGCAGTATTTT.

V is TRBV13 and J is TRBJ1-5; the D gene is possibly TRBD1 (5 bases). Trimming pared 4 bases from V and 3 bases from J, leaving 10 bases between. The CDR3 is 14 amino acids. CDR1 and CDR2 (germline): PRHDT, FYEKMQ (reference sequence). DNA for the CDR3: TGTGCCAGCAGCTCCTGGGGCCCCAATCAGCCCCAGCATTTT. Translated, it gives CASSSWGPNQPQHF.

This clone appeared a single time. The chain employs TRBV28 and TRBJ2-3; TRBD1 matches at 7 bases. Germline assignment: CDR1 MDHEN and CDR2 SYDVKM. V lost 7 bases and J lost 1; bases outside the gene matches: 11. The CDR3 covers 16 residues. For the CDR3, the DNA is TGTGCCAGCACCGGGACAGTCACATTAGGCACAGATACGCAGTATTTT. Protein product: CASTGTVTLGTDTQYF. The full variable domain, completed using reference TRBV28 and TRBJ2-3, is DVKVTQSSRYLVKRTGEKVFLECVQDMDHENMFWYRQDPGLGLRLIYFSYDVKMKEKGDIPEGYSVSREKKERFSLILESASTNQTSMYLCASTGTVTLGTDTQYFGPGTRLTVL.

This sequence joins TRBV28 and TRBJ2-2; no reliable D call. CDR1 is MDHEN, CDR2 SYDVKM, per germline. The CDR3 runs 12 residues. Between the trimmed V and J ends, which lost 4 bases and 6 bases, there was a span of 6 bases. The CDR3 region is CASSSLAGELFF. CDR3 DNA: TGTGCCAGCAGTTCTCTCGCCGGGGAGCTGTTTTTT.

The chain employs TRBV28 and TRBJ1-1; D is perhaps TRBD1 (6 bases). The CDR3 runs to 15 residues. Germline CDR1 MDHEN, CDR2 SYDVKM. V shed 4 bases and J shed 1 base, with 13 bases lying between them. The CDR3 coding sequence is TGTGCCAGCAGTTCCCCCTGGACAGAGAACACTGAAGCTTTCTTT. Protein sequence: CASSSPWTENTEAFF.

The V and J genes are TRBV28 and TRBJ1-6; TRBD1 aligns across 9 bases. The CDR3 has 14 residues. V lost 5 bases and J lost 14; bases outside the gene matches: 10. The germline V gene has CDR1 MDHEN and CDR2 SYDVKM. DNA for the CDR3: TGTGCCAGCAGTACCTGGACAGGGGAACGCACCCTCCACTTT. Its translation: CASSTWTGERTLHF.

Only one count was recorded for this clone. V usage is TRBV4-1 and J usage is TRBJ1-2; 7 positions agree with TRBD1. The CDR3 has 17 residues. Germline lookup yields CDR1 MGHRA and CDR2 YSYEKL. V trimming: 1 base; J trimming: 3 bases; junction bases outside the gene matches: 11. The CDR3 coding sequence is TGCGCCAGCAGCCAAGCGGGGTCGGCAGGGGGATACTATGGCTACACCTTC. The encoded protein is CASSQAGSAGGYYGYTF.

V usage is TRBV12-5 and J usage is TRBJ1-3; D not certain. From germline, CDR1 is LGHNT and CDR2 FRNRAP. V shed 2 bases and J shed 6 bases, with 17 bases lying between them. The CDR3 loop spans 16 amino acids. The CDR3 sequence is CASGLRVGVEPNTIYF. The CDR3 DNA reads TGTGCTAGTGGTTTGAGAGTGGGAGTGGAGCCAAACACCATATATTTT.